This record covers a single TCR beta chain. Its antigen is still unknown. The sample holds no much larger clone one base away, and base qualities are not on file. This specimen's time point label, interpreted: baseline before first vaccination. The vaccinee samples were drawn from two UK trials, COV001 and COV002, one of which was a single-blind randomized controlled phase 2/3 trial testing AZD1222 (ChAdOx1 nCoV-19) in healthy adults. For TCRbeta chain sequencing, PBMC samples were collected from trial participants at day 0 and at day 28 after the second dose. The sample is drawn from a study of T cell responses to AZD1222 COVID-19 vaccine (dated by TCRdb to the early 2020s). Study-wide context: Because spike-specific TCR depth and breadth did not differ between the two schedules, AZD1222 recipients who got a second dose at roughly 4 weeks were pooled with those who got a second dose at roughly 12 weeks. A total of about 250 trial participants underwent TCR sequencing, of whom under 220 had received two doses of AZD1222 and around 25 had received two doses of the MenACWY control vaccine. Trial participants were enrolled by age into subgroups of 18-55, 56-69 and 70-plus years, and about 150, 27 and 61 TCR-sequenced participants, respectively, were included in these subgroups. Study-wide findings and limitations: Participants were mostly white British and included more females than males, and it was suggested by the authors that clonal diversity may have been underestimated. After two AZD1222 doses, both the breadth and the depth of spike-specific TCRs were significantly higher than at day 0 and than in MenACWY recipients. CD4 TCRs associated with the vaccine covered the entire spike protein, and the dominant responses were in regions 160-218 and 743-854. Conclusions about previously exposed vaccinees were limited because only six AZD1222 recipients were SARS-CoV-2 seropositive at baseline. Nearly half of unique spike-specific TCRs reportedly recognized epitopes outside regions mutated in the B.1.351 and B.1.1.7 variants. Because no day 14 peak-response samples were available, repertoires were characterized only after the peak T cell response. In the small 56-69-year group, the increase in depth fell short of significance, most likely because of low power.

The CDR3 contains 14 residues, cysteine and phenylalanine counted. Here the CDR3 DNA is all that survives: 42 bases in frame from base 1. CDR1 and CDR2 (SQVTM, ANQGSEA) derive from the germline V gene. V is pared back by 2 bases and J by 0 bases, with 8 bases lying between the germline termini. The CDR3 regions of human TCRbeta chains were analyzed by immunosequencing. Per the original workflow: Repertoire TCRs were matched against a reference library of SARS-CoV-2-specific TCRs generated with the MIRA antigen-specificity platform. Breadth was defined as the fraction of unique TCRs that were SARS-CoV-2-associated, and depth was defined as the fraction of total T cells that were SARS-CoV-2-associated. Using the MIRA data, each spike-specific TCR was mapped to the spike region that the TCR reacts to and placed in a CD4 or CD8 class. Log10-transformed breadth and depth values were compared by one-way ANOVA with Sidak's multiple comparisons tests. The source is immuneACCESS, and TCRdb retained only in-frame sequences with V and J called. Part of the clones is not carried over; for the studies checked, unresolved V genes explain less than half of this, and the remainder is unexplained. That table supplies the V and J calls and clone size; D and trimming were determined from the DNA. In all, the sample holds 140,000 or so clones, and around 91% of those were seen once. The ten top clones hold 4.7% of the sample.

The sequence is built from TRBV29-1 and TRBJ2-1; the D gene is unclear. Here the sequenced sample was peripheral blood, taken on day 0 of AZD1222 vaccination. This receptor was taken from an adult in good health. The sequence in DNA is TGCAGCGTTGAAATGGGTGACTCCTACAATGAGCAGTTCTTC. Its protein product is CSVEMGDSYNEQFF.